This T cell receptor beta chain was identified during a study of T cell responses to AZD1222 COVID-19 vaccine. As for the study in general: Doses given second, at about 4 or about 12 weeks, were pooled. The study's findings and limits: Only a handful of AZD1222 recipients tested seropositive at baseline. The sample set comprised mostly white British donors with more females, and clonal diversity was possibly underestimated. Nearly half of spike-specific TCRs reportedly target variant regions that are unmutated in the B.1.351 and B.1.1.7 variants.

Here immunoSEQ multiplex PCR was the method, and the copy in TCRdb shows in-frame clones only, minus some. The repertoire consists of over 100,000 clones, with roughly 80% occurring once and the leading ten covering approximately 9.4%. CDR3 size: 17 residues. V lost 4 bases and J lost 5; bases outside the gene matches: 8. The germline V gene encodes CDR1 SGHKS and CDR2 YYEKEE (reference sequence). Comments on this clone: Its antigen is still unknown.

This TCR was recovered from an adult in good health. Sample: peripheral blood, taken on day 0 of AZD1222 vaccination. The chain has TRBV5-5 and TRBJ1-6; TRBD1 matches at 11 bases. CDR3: CASSGTGGMVDNSPLHF. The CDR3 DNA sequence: TGTGCCAGCAGCGGGACAGGGGGGATGGTAGATAATTCACCCCTCCACTTT.